This T cell receptor beta chain was sequenced for a study of CXCR3-negative and CXCR3-positive naive CD8 T cells. This CDR3 contains 15 residues. Germline V gene lookup returns CDR1 LNHNV and CDR2 YYDKDF (reference sequence). Study results and limitations: TRBV-TRBJ usage was similar across naive CXCR3 subsets but distinct in memory cells. Greater hydrophobicity was found in TRB CDR3s of CXCR3-positive naive cells than of CXCR3-negative naive cells. For memory CD8+ cells diversity was much lower, but both naive subsets had comparably high diversity. Comparison of naive subsets found surface CD5 to be comparable, and TCR strength was inferred on the basis of TRB CDR3 properties.

Each TRB cDNA library was prepared by 5' RACE (with UMI labels). TCRdb re-called the 5' RACE reads; one entry per CDR3 protein, DNA not given. The listing contains about 50,000 distinct CDR3 sequences. In the case of this clonotype: Its antigen is unidentified.

Cells that were CD45RO-CCR7+CD27+CD95- constituted naive CD8+ T cells. The clonotype comes from a human donor in good health. Some clones in this sample may be carry-over from other donors' samples. The sequencing sample was made of naive CXCR3+ CD8+ T cells from blood. Noted subset: CD45RO-CCR7+CD27+CD95- naive CD8+ T cells expressing CXCR3 (TNR3+). The V and J genes are TRBV15 and TRBJ1-4. This chain's CDR3 is CATSPSKGSNEKLFF.